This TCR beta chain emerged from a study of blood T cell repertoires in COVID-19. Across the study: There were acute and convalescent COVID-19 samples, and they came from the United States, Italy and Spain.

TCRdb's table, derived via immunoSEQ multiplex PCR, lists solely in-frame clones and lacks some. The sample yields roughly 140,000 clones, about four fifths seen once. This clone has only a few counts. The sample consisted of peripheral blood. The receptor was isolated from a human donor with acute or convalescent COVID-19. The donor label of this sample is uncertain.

The CDR3 here is CASSYRTDSSTDTQYF. Here the CDR3 DNA reads TGTGCCAGCAGCTATCGGACTGACTCTAGCACAGATACGCAGTATTTT. This chain uses TRBV7-8 with TRBJ2-3; a weak D match, TRBD2 (5 bases). Germline V gives CDR1 SGHVS, CDR2 FQNEAQ. V was cut by 4 bases and J by 0 bases, with 14 bases left in between. This CDR3 contains 16 residues.